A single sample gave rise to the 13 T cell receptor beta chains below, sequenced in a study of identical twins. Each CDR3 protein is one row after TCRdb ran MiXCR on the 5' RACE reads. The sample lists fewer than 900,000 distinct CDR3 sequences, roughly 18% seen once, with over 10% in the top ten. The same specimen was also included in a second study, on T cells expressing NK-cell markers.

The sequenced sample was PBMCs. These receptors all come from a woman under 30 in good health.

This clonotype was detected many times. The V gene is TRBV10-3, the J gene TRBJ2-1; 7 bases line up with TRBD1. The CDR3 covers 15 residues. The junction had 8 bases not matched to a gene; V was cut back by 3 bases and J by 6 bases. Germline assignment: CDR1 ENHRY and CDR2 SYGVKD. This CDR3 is CAISEGGRGRNEQFF. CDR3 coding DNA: TGTGCCATCAGTGAAGGGGGCAGGGGACGCAATGAGCAGTTCTTC.

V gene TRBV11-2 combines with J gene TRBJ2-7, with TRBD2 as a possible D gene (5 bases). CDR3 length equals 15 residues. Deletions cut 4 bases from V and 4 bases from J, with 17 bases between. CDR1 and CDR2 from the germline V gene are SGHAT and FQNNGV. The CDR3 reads CASSSTLASRYEQYF. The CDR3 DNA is TGTGCCAGCAGCTCGACCCTAGCATCTCGGTACGAGCAGTACTTC.

The CDR3 spells CASSFETSLHTQYF. Here the CDR3 DNA reads TGTGCCAGCAGTTTTGAGACGTCCTTACATACGCAGTATTTT. The chain carries TRBV12-3 or TRBV12-4 and TRBJ2-3; D is unclear. The V gene lost 3 bases and the J gene lost 7 bases, with 14 bases spanning the gap. The CDR3 runs 14 residues.

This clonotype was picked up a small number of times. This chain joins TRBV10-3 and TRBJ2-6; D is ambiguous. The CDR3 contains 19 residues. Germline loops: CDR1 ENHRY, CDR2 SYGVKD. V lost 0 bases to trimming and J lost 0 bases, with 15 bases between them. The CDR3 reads CAISESSVTRSSGANVLTF. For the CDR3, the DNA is TGTGCCATCAGTGAGTCAAGCGTGACGCGTAGCTCTGGGGCCAACGTCCTGACTTTC.

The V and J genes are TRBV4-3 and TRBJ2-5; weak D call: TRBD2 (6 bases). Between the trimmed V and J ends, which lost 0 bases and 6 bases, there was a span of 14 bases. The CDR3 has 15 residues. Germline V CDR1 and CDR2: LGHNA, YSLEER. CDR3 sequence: CASSQDPRRGQTQYF. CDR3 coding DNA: TGCGCCAGCAGCCAAGATCCAAGGAGGGGACAGACCCAGTACTTC.

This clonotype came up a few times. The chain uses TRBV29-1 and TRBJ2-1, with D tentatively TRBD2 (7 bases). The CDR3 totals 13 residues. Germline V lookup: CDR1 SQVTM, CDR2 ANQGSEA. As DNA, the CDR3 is TGCATCACCTCGGGGGGCTCCCGCCATGAGCAGTTCTTC. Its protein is CITSGGSRHEQFF.

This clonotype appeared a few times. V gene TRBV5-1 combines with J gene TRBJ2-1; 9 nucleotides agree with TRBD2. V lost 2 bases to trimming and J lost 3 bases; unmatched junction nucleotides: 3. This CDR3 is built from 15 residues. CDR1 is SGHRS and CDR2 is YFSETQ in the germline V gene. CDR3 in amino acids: CASSFASGVYNEQFF. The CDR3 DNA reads TGCGCCAGCAGCTTCGCTAGCGGGGTCTACAATGAGCAGTTCTTC.

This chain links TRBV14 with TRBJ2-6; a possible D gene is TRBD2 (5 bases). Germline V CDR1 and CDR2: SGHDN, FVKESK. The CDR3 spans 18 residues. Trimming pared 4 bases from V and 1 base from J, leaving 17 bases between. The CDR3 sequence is CASSPGREGISGANVLTF. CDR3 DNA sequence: TGTGCCAGCAGCCCAGGACGGGAAGGTATATCTGGGGCCAACGTCCTGACTTTC.

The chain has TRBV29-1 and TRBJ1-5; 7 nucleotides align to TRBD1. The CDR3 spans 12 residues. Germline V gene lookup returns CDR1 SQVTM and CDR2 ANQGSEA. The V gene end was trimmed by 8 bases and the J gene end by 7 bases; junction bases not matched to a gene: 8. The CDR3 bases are TGCAGCACAAGGACAGGCCGGCAGCCCCAGCATTTT. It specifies CSTRTGRQPQHF.

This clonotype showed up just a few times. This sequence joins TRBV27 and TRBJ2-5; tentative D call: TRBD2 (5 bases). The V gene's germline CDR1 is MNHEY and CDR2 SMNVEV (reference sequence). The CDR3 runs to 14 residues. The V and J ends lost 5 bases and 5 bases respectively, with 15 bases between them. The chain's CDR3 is CASSPTERGETQYF. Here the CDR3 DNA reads TGTGCCAGCAGTCCCACGGAAAGAGGGGAGACCCAGTACTTC.

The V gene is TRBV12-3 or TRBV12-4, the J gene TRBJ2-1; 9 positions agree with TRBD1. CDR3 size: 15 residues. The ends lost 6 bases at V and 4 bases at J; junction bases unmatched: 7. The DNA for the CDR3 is TGTGCCAGCAGGCTACCGGACAGGGGTTACAATGAGCAGTTCTTC. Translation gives CASRLPDRGYNEQFF.

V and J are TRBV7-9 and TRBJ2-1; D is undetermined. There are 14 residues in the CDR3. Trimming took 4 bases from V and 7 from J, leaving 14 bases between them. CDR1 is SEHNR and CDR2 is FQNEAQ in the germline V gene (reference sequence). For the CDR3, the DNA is TGTGCCAGCAGCTCTCCACCCCCTGGGAATGAGCAGTTCTTC. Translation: CASSSPPPGNEQFF.

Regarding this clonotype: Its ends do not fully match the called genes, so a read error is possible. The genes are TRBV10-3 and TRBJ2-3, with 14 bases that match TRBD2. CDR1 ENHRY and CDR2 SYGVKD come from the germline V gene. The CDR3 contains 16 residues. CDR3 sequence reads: CAISDGTSGSRDTQYF. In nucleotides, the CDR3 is TGTGCCATCAGTGATGGGACTAGCGGGAGCAGAGATACGCAGTATTTT.